This T cell receptor (beta chain) was found in a study of T cells after yellow fever vaccination (dated by TCRdb to between 2018 and 2020). The study in broad terms: Libraries from fractions with low cell numbers were prepared with the SMART-Seq v4 Ultra Low Input RNA kit. To follow T-cell clones before and after both primary and booster YFV17D yellow fever vaccination, bulk TCR alpha and beta repertoires underwent longitudinal sequencing. Two healthy male donors, one aged 18 to 30 and one aged 30 to 40 years, were included in the cohort. Blood was drawn at multiple timepoints before and after primary and secondary immunization, with bulk PBMC replicates and cell subsets isolated. Results the study describes overall, beyond this receptor: After the booster, most of the clones that had expanded following primary vaccination were detected again (around 95% of CD4 and 80% to 90% of CD8), which suggests that memory was broadly maintained. The secondary T-cell response was weaker than the primary response but faster, peaking on day 5 instead of day 15. Because only a couple of donors were included in the study, the extent to which the findings can be generalized is limited. A small share of clonotypes was detected in both CD4 and CD8 compartments, with the overlap likely arising from convergent recombination. FACS-sorted repertoires could contain abundant contaminating clonotypes from the bulk population, so computational filtering was required.

This sample's treatment or condition label indicates: live attenuated yellow fever vaccine strain. At every blood-draw timepoint, two biological replicates of bulk PBMCs were collected. A standard Ficoll-Paque protocol was used to isolate PBMCs from peripheral blood. TriZol was used to extract RNA from bulk PBMCs, CD4 and CD8 fractions, and dextramer-positive and dextramer-negative fractions. The CDR3 measures 12 amino acids from cysteine to phenylalanine. Only the CDR3 region is kept as DNA, spanning 36 bases read in frame from base 1. The CDR1 and CDR2 encoded by the germline V gene (reference sequence) are DFQATT and SNEGSKA. The V and J ends are trimmed by 2 bases and 2 bases, leaving 6 bases between them. About this clonotype itself: It has no known antigen specificity. Base qualities are not recorded, but no much larger clone differs from it by a single base.

The sequencer was an Illumina NovaSeq 6000. TCR cDNA was made using 5'RACE template switching, a step that added a universal primer site and unique molecular identifiers. Priming for cDNA synthesis came from both the TCR alpha and TCR beta constant segments. Two PCR steps were used to amplify libraries, with sample barcodes and sequencing adapters being added in the second step. Sequencing of libraries was done on Illumina HiSeq 2500 (2x100 bp) or NovaSeq (2x150 bp). In the paper's pipeline: Demultiplexing of reads and collapsing into UMI consensus sequences were performed with MIGEC, and V(D)J alignment was carried out with MiXCR. Clonotypes responding to the vaccine were identified with edgeR on replicate PBMC samples, with the criteria of FDR below 0.01 and a log2 fold change above 5 up to day 15. Each bulk clonotype received a CD4 or CD8 identity based on whether the sequenced CD4 or CD8 repertoire contained that clonotype at higher abundance. TCRdb reran the public reads through fastp at Q25 and MiXCR, keeping productive beta chains. Every distinct CDR3 protein forms one entry, paired with its most common genes and DNA. The V and J calls and clone size come from TCRdb's table, not from the authors' own analysis. The sample data list a few hundred thousand distinct CDR3 sequences, and roughly 3.9% of these were observed just once. The ten largest clones represent roughly 24% of the sample.

This clonotype was sampled from a man aged 18 to 35 who received the YFV17D yellow fever vaccine. Material: PBMCs, obtained 5 days after the yellow fever booster vaccination. Recombination linked TRBV20-1 to TRBJ2-5; no D segment can be confidently identified. CDR3 protein: CSARQTQETQYF. The bases are TGCAGTGCTAGACAGACTCAAGAGACCCAGTACTTC.